One sample yielded the 5 T cell receptor beta chains listed below, sequenced in a study of T cell responses to AZD1222 COVID-19 vaccine. Repertoires were generated with immunoSEQ multiplex PCR, while TCRdb's copy carries only in-frame clones and drops some. The sample gives 150,000 to 200,000 clones, roughly nine tenths of which show up once; around 3.7% is in the top ten. The specimen was peripheral blood, collected 28 days after the second AZD1222 dose. These receptors came from an adult who received the AZD1222 COVID-19 vaccine.

V and J are TRBV7-9 and TRBJ2-3; D is perhaps TRBD2 (5 bases). The CDR3 has 15 amino acids. V lost 3 bases to trimming and J lost 3 bases, with 13 bases between them. Per the germline V gene, CDR1 is SEHNR and CDR2 is FQNEAQ (reference sequence). CDR3 sequence (DNA): TGTGCCAGCAGCTTTAGGGTAGGGAGAACAGATACGCAGTATTTT. Translated, it gives CASSFRVGRTDTQYF.

The V call is TRBV6-5, the J call TRBJ1-6; tentative D call: TRBD1 (5 bases). Deletions cut 2 bases from V and 0 bases from J, with 8 bases between. The CDR3 runs 16 residues. CDR1 is MNHEY, CDR2 SVGAGI, per germline. CDR3 loop: CASSYGQSSYNSPLHF. In DNA form, the CDR3 reads TGTGCCAGCAGTTACGGACAAAGCTCCTATAATTCACCCCTCCACTTT.

The rearrangement links TRBV27 to TRBJ2-3, with TRBD1 identical over 8 bases. The V gene end was trimmed by 5 bases and the J gene end by 6 bases; junction bases not matched to a gene: 4. Germline V gene sequence: CDR1 MNHEY, CDR2 SMNVEV (reference sequence). This CDR3 spans 13 amino acids. Here the CDR3 DNA reads TGTGCCAGCAGTCGCAGGGGGCGGGATACGCAGTATTTT. This gives the protein CASSRRGRDTQYF.

The genes are TRBV5-1 and TRBJ2-5; tentatively, D is TRBD2 (5 bases). CDR1 and CDR2 (germline): SGHRS, YFSETQ. The CDR3 is 16 amino acids. The V end was cut by 7 bases, the J end by 2 bases, with 21 bases between. As DNA, the CDR3 is TGCGCCAGCTACCCCGGACCCCGGACTTCACAAGAGACCCAGTACTTC. Residues: CASYPGPRTSQETQYF. The entire variable domain, with the rest obtained from reference TRBV5-1 and TRBJ2-5, is as follows: KAGVTQTPRYLIKTRGQQVTLSCSPISGHRSVSWYQQTPGQGLQFLFEYFSETQRNKGNFPGRFSGRQFSNSRSEMNVSTLELGDSALYLCASYPGPRTSQETQYFGPGTRLLVL.

The chain is built from TRBV9 and TRBJ1-1; 8 bases fit TRBD1. CDR1 and CDR2 from the germline V gene are SGDLS and YYNGEE. The CDR3 totals 15 residues. After removal of 4 bases from V and 3 bases from J, the junction contained 8 bases not matched to a gene. In DNA form, the CDR3 reads TGTGCCAGCAGCCCCCGACAGGGGAGGGACACTGAAGCTTTCTTT. Amino acid sequence: CASSPRQGRDTEAFF.